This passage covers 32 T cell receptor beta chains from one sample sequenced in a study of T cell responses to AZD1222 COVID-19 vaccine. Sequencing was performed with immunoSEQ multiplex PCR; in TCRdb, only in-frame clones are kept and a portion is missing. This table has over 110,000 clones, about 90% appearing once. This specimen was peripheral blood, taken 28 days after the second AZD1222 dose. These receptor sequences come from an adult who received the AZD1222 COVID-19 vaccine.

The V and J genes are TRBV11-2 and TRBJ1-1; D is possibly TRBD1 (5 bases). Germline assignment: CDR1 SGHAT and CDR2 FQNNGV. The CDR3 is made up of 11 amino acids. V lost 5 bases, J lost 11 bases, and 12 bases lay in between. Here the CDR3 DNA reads TGTGCCAGCAGCCGAGTCGAGGGGGCTTTCTTT. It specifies CASSRVEGAFF.

The CDR3 nucleotides are TGTGCCAGCTCACCGGACAGGGGGCATTATGGCTACACCTTC. As protein: CASSPDRGHYGYTF. The rearrangement links TRBV18 to TRBJ1-2, with 11 positions matching TRBD1. The CDR3 is 14 amino acids. CDR1 KGHSH and CDR2 LQKENI come from the germline V gene. Trimming took 3 bases from V and 5 from J; bases not matched to a gene: 2. Full variable domain (missing parts from reference TRBV18 and TRBJ1-2): NAGVMQNPRHLVRRRGQEARLRCSPMKGHSHVYWYRQLPEEGLKFMVYLQKENIIDESGMPKERFSAEFPKEGPSILRIQQVVRGDSAAYFCASSPDRGHYGYTFGSGTRLTVV.

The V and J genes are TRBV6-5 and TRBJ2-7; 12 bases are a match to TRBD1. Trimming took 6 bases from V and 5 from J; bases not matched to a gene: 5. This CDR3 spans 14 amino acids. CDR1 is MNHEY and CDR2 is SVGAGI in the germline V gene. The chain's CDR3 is CASSPGQGADEQYF. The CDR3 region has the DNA TGTGCCAGCAGCCCGGGACAGGGGGCGGACGAGCAGTACTTC.

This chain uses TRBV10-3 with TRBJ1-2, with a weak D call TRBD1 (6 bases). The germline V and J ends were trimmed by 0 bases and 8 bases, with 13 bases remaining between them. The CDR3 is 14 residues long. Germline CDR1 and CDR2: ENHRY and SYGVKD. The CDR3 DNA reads TGTGCCATCAGTGAGTCCGGGACCCAGGGGGGCTACACCTTC. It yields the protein CAISESGTQGGYTF.

CDR3 residues: CASSVAPLDNEQFF. CDR3 nucleotides: TGTGCCAGCAGCGTAGCCCCTCTGGACAATGAGCAGTTCTTC. The chain uses TRBV9 and TRBJ2-1; D gene unclear. In germline, CDR1 is SGDLS, CDR2 YYNGEE. The V end was cut by 0 bases, the J end by 5 bases, with 9 bases between. CDR3 length: 14 residues.

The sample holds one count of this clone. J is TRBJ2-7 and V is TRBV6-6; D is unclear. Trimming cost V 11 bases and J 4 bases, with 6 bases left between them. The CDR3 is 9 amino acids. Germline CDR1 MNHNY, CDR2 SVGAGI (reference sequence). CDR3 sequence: CAVGYEQYF. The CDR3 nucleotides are TGTGCCGTCGGATACGAGCAGTACTTC.

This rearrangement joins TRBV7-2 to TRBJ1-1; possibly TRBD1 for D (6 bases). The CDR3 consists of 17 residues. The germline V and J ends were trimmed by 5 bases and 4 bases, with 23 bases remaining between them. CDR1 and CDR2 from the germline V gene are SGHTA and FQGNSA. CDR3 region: CASSPWGGSSGITEAFF. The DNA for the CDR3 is TGTGCCAGCAGCCCGTGGGGGGGCTCCAGCGGGATCACTGAAGCTTTCTTT.

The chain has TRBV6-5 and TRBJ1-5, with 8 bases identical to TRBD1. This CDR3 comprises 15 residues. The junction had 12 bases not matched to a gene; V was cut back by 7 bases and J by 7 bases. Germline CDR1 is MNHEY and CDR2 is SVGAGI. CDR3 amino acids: CASILGQGKLQPQHF. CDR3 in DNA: TGTGCCAGCATTCTAGGACAGGGTAAGCTACAGCCCCAGCATTTT.

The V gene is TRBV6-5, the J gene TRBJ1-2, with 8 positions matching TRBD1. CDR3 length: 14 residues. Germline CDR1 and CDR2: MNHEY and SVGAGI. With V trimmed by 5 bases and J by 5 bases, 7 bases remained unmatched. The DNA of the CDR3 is TGTGCCAGCAGTCCTCCGGACAGGGTGTATGGCTACACCTTC. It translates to CASSPPDRVYGYTF.

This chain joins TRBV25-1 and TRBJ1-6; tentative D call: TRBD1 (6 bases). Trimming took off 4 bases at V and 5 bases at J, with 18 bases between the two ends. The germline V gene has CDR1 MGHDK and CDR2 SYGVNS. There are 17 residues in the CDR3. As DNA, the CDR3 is TGTGCCAGCAGTGTTGGGAGGACAGCTAGTCATAATTCACCCCTCCACTTT. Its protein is CASSVGRTASHNSPLHF.

The CDR3 loop is CASSLSEKLFF. The CDR3 nucleotides read TGTGCCAGCAGTTTAAGTGAAAAACTGTTTTTT. This chain links TRBV28 with TRBJ1-4; no clear D. This CDR3 contains 11 residues. V was cut by 2 bases and J by 7 bases, with 2 bases left in between. The V gene's germline CDR1 is MDHEN and CDR2 SYDVKM.

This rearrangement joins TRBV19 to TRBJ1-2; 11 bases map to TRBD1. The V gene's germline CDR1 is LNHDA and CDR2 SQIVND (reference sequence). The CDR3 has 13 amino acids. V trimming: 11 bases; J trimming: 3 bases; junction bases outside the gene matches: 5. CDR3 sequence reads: CAGWTGGDYGYTF. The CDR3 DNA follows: TGTGCCGGTTGGACAGGGGGCGACTATGGCTACACCTTC.

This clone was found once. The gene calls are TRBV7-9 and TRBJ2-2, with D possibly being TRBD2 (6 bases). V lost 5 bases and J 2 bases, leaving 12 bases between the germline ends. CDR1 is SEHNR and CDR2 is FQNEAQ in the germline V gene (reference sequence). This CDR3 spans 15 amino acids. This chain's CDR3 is CASSPEGSNTGELFF. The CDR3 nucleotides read TGTGCCAGCAGCCCGGAGGGCTCTAACACCGGGGAGCTGTTTTTT.

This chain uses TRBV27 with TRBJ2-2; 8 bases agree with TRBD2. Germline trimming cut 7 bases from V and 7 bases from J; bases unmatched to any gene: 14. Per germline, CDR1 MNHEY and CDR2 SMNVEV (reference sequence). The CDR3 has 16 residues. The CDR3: CASTFSGGPVGGELFF. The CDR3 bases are TGTGCCAGCACCTTCTCGGGAGGGCCGGTTGGCGGGGAGCTGTTTTTT.

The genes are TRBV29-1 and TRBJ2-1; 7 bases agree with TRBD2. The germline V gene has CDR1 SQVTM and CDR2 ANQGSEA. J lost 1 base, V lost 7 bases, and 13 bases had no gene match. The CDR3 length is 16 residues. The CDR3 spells CSGEGSAGASYNEQFF. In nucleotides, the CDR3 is TGCAGCGGGGAAGGTTCCGCGGGAGCGTCCTACAATGAGCAGTTCTTC.

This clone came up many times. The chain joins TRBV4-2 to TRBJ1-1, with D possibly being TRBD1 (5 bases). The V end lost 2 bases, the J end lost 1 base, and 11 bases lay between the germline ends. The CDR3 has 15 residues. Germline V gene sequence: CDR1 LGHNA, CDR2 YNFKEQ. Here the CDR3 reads CASSQSQTANTEAFF. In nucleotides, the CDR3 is TGTGCCAGCAGCCAATCCCAGACAGCGAACACTGAAGCTTTCTTT.

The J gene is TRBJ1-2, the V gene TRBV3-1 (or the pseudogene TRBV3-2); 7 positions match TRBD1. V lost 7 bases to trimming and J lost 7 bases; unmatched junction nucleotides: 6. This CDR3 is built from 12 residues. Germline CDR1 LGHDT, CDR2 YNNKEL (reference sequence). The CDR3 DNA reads TGTGCCAGCACCGGGACAGAACTTGGCTACACCTTC. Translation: CASTGTELGYTF.

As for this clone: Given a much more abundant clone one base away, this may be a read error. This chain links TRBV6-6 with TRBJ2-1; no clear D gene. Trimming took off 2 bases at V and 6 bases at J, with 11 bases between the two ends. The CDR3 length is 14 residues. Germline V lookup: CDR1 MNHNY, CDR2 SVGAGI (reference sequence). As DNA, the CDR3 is TGTGCCAGCAGTTACCCCGCCCTGGGCAATGAGCAGTTCTTC. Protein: CASSYPALGNEQFF.

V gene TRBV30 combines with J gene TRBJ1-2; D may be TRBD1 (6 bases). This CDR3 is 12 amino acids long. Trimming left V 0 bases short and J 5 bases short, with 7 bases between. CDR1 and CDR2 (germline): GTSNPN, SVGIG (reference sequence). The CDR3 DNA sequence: TGTGCCTGGAGTGTAGGACAGTATGGCTACACCTTC. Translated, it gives CAWSVGQYGYTF.

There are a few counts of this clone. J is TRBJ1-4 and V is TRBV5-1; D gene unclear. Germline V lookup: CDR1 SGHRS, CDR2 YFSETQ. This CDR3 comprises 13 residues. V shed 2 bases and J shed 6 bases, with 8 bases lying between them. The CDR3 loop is CASSLGRDEKLFF. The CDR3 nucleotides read TGCGCCAGCAGCTTAGGACGGGATGAAAAACTGTTTTTT.

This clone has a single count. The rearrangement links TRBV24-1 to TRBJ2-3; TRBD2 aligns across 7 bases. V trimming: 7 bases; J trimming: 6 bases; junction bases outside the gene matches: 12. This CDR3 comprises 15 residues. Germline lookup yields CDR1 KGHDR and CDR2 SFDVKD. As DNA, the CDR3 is TGTGCCACCAGCGGCGGAGCGGGGAGTACGGATACGCAGTATTTT. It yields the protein CATSGGAGSTDTQYF.

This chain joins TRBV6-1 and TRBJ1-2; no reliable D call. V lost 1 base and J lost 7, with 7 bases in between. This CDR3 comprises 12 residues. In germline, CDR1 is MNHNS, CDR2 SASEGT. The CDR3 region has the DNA TGTGCCAGCAGTGAAGAAGTGAGTGGCTACACCTTC. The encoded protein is CASSEEVSGYTF.

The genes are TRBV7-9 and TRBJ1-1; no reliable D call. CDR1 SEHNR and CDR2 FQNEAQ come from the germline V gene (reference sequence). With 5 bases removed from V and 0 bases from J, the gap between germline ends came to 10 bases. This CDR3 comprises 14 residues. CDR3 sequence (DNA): TGTGCCAGCAGCCCGAGGTCTATGAACACTGAAGCTTTCTTT. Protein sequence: CASSPRSMNTEAFF.

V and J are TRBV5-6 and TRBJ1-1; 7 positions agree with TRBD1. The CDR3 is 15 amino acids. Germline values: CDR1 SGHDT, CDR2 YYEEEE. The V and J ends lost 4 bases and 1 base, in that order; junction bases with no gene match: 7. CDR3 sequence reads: CASSLPTGWNTEAFF. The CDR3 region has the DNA TGTGCCAGCAGCCTCCCGACAGGGTGGAACACTGAAGCTTTCTTT.

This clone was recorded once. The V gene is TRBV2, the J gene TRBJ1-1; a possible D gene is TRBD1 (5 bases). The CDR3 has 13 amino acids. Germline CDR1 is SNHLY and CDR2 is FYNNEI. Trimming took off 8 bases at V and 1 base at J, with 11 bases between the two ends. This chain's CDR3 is CASWGRENTEAFF. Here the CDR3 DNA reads TGTGCCAGCTGGGGCAGGGAGAACACTGAAGCTTTCTTT. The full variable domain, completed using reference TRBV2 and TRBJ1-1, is EPEVTQTPSHQVTQMGQEVILRCVPISNHLYFYWYRQILGQKVEFLVSFYNNEISEKSEIFDDQFSVERPDGSNFTLKIRSTKLEDSAMYFCASWGRENTEAFFGQGTRLTVV.

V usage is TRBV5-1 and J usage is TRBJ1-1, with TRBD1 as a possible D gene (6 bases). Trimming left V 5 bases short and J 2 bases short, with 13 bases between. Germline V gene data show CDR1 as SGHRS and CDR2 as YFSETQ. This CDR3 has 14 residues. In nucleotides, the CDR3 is TGCGCCAGCAGTAAAGCGGGACAAAACACTGAAGCTTTCTTT. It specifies CASSKAGQNTEAFF.

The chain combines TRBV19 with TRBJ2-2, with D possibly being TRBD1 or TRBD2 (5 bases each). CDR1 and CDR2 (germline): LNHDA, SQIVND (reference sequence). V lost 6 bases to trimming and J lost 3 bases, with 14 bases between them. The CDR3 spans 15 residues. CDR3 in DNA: TGTGCCAGTAGAGAGGGGCAGAGAGACACCGGGGAGCTGTTTTTT. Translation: CASREGQRDTGELFF.

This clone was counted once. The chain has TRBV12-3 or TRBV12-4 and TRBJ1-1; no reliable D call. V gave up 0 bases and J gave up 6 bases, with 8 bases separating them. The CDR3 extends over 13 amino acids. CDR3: CASSLAQSAEAFF. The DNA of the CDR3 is TGTGCCAGCAGTTTAGCGCAAAGCGCTGAAGCTTTCTTT.

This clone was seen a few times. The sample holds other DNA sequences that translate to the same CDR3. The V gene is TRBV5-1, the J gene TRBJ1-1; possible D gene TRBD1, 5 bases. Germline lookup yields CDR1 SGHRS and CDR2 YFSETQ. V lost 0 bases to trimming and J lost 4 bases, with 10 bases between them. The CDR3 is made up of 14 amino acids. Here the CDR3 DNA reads TGCGCCAGCAGCTTGGCCAGCGGGGGCACTGAAGCTTTCTTT. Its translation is CASSLASGGTEAFF.

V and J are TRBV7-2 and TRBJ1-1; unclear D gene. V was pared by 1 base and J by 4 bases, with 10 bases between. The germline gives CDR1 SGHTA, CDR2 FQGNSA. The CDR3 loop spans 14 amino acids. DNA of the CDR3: TGTGCCAGCAGCTTAGGAGCAACTTTCACTGAAGCTTTCTTT. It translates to CASSLGATFTEAFF.

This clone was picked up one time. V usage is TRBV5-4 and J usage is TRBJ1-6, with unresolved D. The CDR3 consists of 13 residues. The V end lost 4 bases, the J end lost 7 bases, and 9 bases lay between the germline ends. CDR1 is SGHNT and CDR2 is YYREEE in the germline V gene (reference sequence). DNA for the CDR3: TGTGCCAGCAGCCCGAATGCGAATTCACCCCTCCACTTT. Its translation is CASSPNANSPLHF.

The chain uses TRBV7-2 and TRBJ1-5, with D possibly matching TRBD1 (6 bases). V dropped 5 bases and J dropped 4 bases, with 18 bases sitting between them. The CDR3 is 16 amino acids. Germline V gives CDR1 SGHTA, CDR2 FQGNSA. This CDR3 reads CASSRTSTGTNQPQHF. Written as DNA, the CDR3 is TGTGCCAGCAGCCGGACATCGACAGGAACAAATCAGCCCCAGCATTTT.